The 32 T cell receptor beta chains below were found in one sample sequenced in a study of cytomegalovirus exposure and HLA in healthy donors. Primers: 60 Vbeta forward and 13 Jbeta reverse. The repertoire was sequenced with immunoSEQ multiplex PCR; TCRdb's copy has only in-frame clones and lacks some. The sample lists 130,000 or so clones, roughly four fifths occurring once. The source material was PBMCs. Receptors originate from a man aged 18 to 29 in good health and CMV-seropositive.

This chain joins TRBV6-1 and TRBJ2-1, with 10 bases aligning to TRBD1. V shed 9 bases, J shed 4 bases, and the junction held 6 bases outside the gene matches. Germline V lookup: CDR1 MNHNS, CDR2 SASEGT. The CDR3 covers 14 residues. The DNA for the CDR3 is TGTGCCAGTGGGGGACAGGGGTTGTACAATGAGCAGTTCTTC. This sequence encodes CASGGQGLYNEQFF.

The V call is TRBV7-8, the J call TRBJ1-4, with 7 nucleotides matching TRBD1. The V and J ends lost 5 bases and 4 bases, in that order; junction bases with no gene match: 7. This CDR3 region has 15 residues. Germline lookup yields CDR1 SGHVS and CDR2 FQNEAQ. The CDR3 protein is CASSPQGQINEKLFF. CDR3 DNA: TGTGCCAGCAGCCCACAGGGACAGATTAATGAAAAACTGTTTTTT.

The chain has TRBV28 and TRBJ1-1; 8 bases agree with TRBD1. This CDR3 contains 13 residues. The germline CDR1 and CDR2 sequences are MDHEN and SYDVKM. After removal of 2 bases from V and 7 bases from J, the junction contained 3 bases not matched to a gene. CDR3 sequence reads: CASSLGTGSEAFF. The CDR3 bases are TGTGCCAGCAGTTTAGGGACAGGCAGTGAAGCTTTCTTT.

This clone rates as medium-sized. The CDR3 bases are TGTGCCAGCAGTGGAAAACCCTCGGGCGAGCAGTACTTC. Its translation is CASSGKPSGEQYF. The gene calls are TRBV6-4 and TRBJ2-7, with D hard to call. Deletions cut 4 bases from V and 6 bases from J, with 13 bases between. The CDR3 is made up of 13 amino acids. Germline V gives CDR1 MRHNA, CDR2 SNTAGT.

This clone came up once. J is TRBJ2-1 and V is TRBV5-1; D perhaps matches TRBD2 (6 bases). V lost 2 bases and J 3 bases, leaving 18 bases between the germline ends. This CDR3 has 17 amino acids. The germline V gene encodes CDR1 SGHRS and CDR2 YFSETQ. The CDR3, as DNA: TGCGCCAGCAGCTTTCCTCGACTAGAGATCAGCTACAATGAGCAGTTCTTC. Protein sequence: CASSFPRLEISYNEQFF.

The gene calls are TRBV5-1 and TRBJ1-1; D may be TRBD1 (6 bases). Germline lookup yields CDR1 SGHRS and CDR2 YFSETQ. The germline V and J ends were trimmed by 4 bases and 0 bases, with 10 bases remaining between them. The length of the CDR3 is 14 residues. The CDR3 is CASSPQGLNTEAFF. The CDR3 nucleotides are TGCGCCAGCAGCCCACAGGGCCTGAACACTGAAGCTTTCTTT.

The rearrangement uses TRBV10-3 and TRBJ2-7; weak D call: TRBD2 (5 bases). V lost 0 bases and J lost 6, with 12 bases in between. The CDR3 totals 14 residues. Germline CDR1 ENHRY, CDR2 SYGVKD. In DNA form, the CDR3 reads TGTGCCATCAGTGAGTCCCCTCGGGCGGGCGAGCAGTACTTC. Amino acid sequence: CAISESPRAGEQYF.

The chain employs TRBV2 and TRBJ2-5; 10 bases match TRBD1. The J call is doubtful: the DNA matches TRBJ2-7 better. Germline CDR1 is SNHLY and CDR2 is FYNNEI. The CDR3 is 16 residues long. The CDR3, as DNA: TGTGCCAGCAGTGTGACAAAGGGACAGGGGCCCTACGAGCAGTACTTC. Translating it yields CASSVTKGQGPYEQYF.

The chain links TRBV19 to TRBJ2-6; a weak D match, TRBD1 (5 bases). CDR1 LNHDA and CDR2 SQIVND come from the germline V gene (reference sequence). CDR3 length equals 16 residues. The V and J ends lost 3 bases and 4 bases respectively, with 13 bases between them. CDR3 loop: CASSILRGSGANVLTF. The CDR3 region has the DNA TGTGCCAGTAGTATCTTAAGGGGATCGGGGGCCAACGTCCTGACTTTC.

The table lists this clone with a few counts. V usage is TRBV27 and J usage is TRBJ1-3; no definite D call. The V and J ends lost 4 bases and 1 base respectively, with 11 bases between them. Germline V gene lookup returns CDR1 MNHEY and CDR2 SMNVEV (reference sequence). The CDR3 spans 15 residues. CDR3 coding DNA: TGTGCCAGCAGTTACGATGGGAGTTCTGGAAACACCATATATTTT. It encodes CASSYDGSSGNTIYF.

The chain is built from TRBV28 and TRBJ1-5; 11 bases are shared with TRBD1. There are 14 residues in the CDR3. Germline CDR1 reads MDHEN; CDR2 reads SYDVKM. Unmatched junction bases numbered 4, after V lost 3 bases and J lost 9 bases. CDR3 region: CASSFWTGGGPQHF. CDR3 DNA: TGTGCCAGCAGTTTCTGGACAGGGGGCGGGCCCCAGCATTTT.

The V gene is TRBV5-1, the J gene TRBJ2-1, with 8 bases that match TRBD2. V shed 3 bases and J 6 bases; nucleotides not matched to a gene: 5. Germline CDR1 SGHRS, CDR2 YFSETQ. The CDR3 contains 14 residues. The CDR3 DNA reads TGCGCCAGCAGCTCGGGACTAGTTGGCAATGAGCAGTTCTTC. Residues: CASSSGLVGNEQFF.

V and J are TRBV5-8 and TRBJ1-5; D is ambiguous. V lost 0 bases and J 3 bases, leaving 7 bases between the germline ends. CDR3 length equals 14 residues. Germline CDR1 and CDR2: SGHTS and YDEGEE. For the CDR3, the DNA is TGTGCCAGCAGCTTGGACAGCCTCAATCAGCCCCAGCATTTT. Protein sequence: CASSLDSLNQPQHF.

This rearrangement joins TRBV9 to TRBJ1-6; no reliable D call. The V end was cut by 3 bases, the J end by 9 bases, with 16 bases between. The CDR3 has 15 residues. CDR1 and CDR2 from the germline V gene are SGDLS and YYNGEE. The DNA for the CDR3 is TGTGCCAGCAGCGCCGAGCTCGGACTGTTTTCACCCCTCCACTTT. Its protein is CASSAELGLFSPLHF.

The chain uses TRBV7-2 and TRBJ2-1; perhaps TRBD2 as D (6 bases). Germline lookup yields CDR1 SGHTA and CDR2 FQGNSA. The CDR3 sequence is 15 residues long. The germline V and J ends were trimmed by 7 bases and 0 bases, with 13 bases remaining between them. DNA of the CDR3: TGTGCCAGCACCGGAGGGCCCTACTCCTACAATGAGCAGTTCTTC. It is translated as CASTGGPYSYNEQFF.

This chain joins TRBV9 and TRBJ2-3; TRBD1 might be the D (5 bases). From germline, CDR1 is SGDLS and CDR2 YYNGEE. The V gene lost 1 base and the J gene lost 1 base, with 7 bases spanning the gap. This CDR3 is 14 amino acids long. DNA of the CDR3: TGTGCCAGCAGCGTATCAGGGCGCACAGATACGCAGTATTTT. As protein: CASSVSGRTDTQYF. Based on the CDR3 plus reference TRBV9 and TRBJ2-3, the full variable domain is DSGVTQTPKHLITATGQRVTLRCSPRSGDLSVYWYQQSLDQGLQFLIQYYNGEERAKGNILERFSAQQFPDLHSELNLSSLELGDSALYFCASSVSGRTDTQYFGPGTRLTVL.

J is TRBJ2-1 and V is TRBV7-9, with a tentative D call TRBD2 (6 bases). The CDR3 contains 13 residues. Germline V gene lookup returns CDR1 SEHNR and CDR2 FQNEAQ (reference sequence). CDR3: CASAPSENNEQFF. The CDR3 DNA sequence: TGTGCATCGGCTCCTAGCGAGAACAATGAGCAGTTCTTC.

The V gene is TRBV5-1, the J gene TRBJ2-7; possible D gene TRBD1, 5 bases. V lost 0 bases and J 1 base, leaving 8 bases between the germline ends. The CDR3 is 14 amino acids. CDR1 and CDR2 (germline): SGHRS, YFSETQ. CDR3: CASSLAQGSYEQYF. CDR3 coding DNA: TGCGCCAGCAGCTTGGCCCAGGGTTCCTACGAGCAGTACTTC. Full variable domain (remainder filled in from reference TRBV5-1 and TRBJ2-7): KAGVTQTPRYLIKTRGQQVTLSCSPISGHRSVSWYQQTPGQGLQFLFEYFSETQRNKGNFPGRFSGRQFSNSRSEMNVSTLELGDSALYLCASSLAQGSYEQYFGPGTRLTVT.

This chain connects TRBV5-4 to TRBJ1-1, with D maybe TRBD1 (6 bases). Trimming cost V 4 bases and J 0 bases, with 13 bases left between them. Per the germline V gene, CDR1 is SGHNT and CDR2 is YYREEE (reference sequence). The CDR3 spans 15 residues. The CDR3 bases are TGTGCCAGCAGCCTAAGGACAGCTATGAACACTGAAGCTTTCTTT. It encodes CASSLRTAMNTEAFF.

The chain recombines TRBV5-4 with TRBJ2-3; 9 nucleotides match TRBD2. The CDR3 is 16 amino acids. V lost 6 bases, J lost 5 bases, and 13 bases stayed unmatched. The V gene's germline CDR1 is SGHNT and CDR2 YYREEE (reference sequence). The DNA for the CDR3 is TGTGCCAGCACCCCCTTAGCGGGAGAACGGGGAGATACGCAGTATTTT. Residues: CASTPLAGERGDTQYF.

The table lists this clone with a count of one. The rearrangement links TRBV14 to TRBJ1-2; 9 bases agree with TRBD1. The CDR3 is 14 residues long. The V gene's germline CDR1 is SGHDN and CDR2 FVKESK. Germline trimming cut 5 bases from V and 3 bases from J; bases unmatched to any gene: 4. DNA of the CDR3: TGTGCCAGCAGCTTGGACAGGGGCGACTATGGCTACACCTTC. Translating gives CASSLDRGDYGYTF.

The CDR3 DNA reads as TGCGCCAGCAGTGAGTCGTATAGCAATCAGCCCCAGCATTTT. Its protein is CASSESYSNQPQHF. The V call is TRBV10-2, the J call TRBJ1-5; D unclear. Germline CDR1 is WSHSY and CDR2 is SAAADI. The CDR3 contains 14 residues. V lost 0 bases to trimming and J lost 0 bases, with 3 bases between them.

The gene calls are TRBV27 and TRBJ2-7; 7 bases line up with TRBD1. Trimming removed 5 bases from V and 1 base from J; junction bases left unmatched: 5. The CDR3 has 14 residues. Germline CDR1 is MNHEY and CDR2 is SMNVEV (reference sequence). CDR3 amino acids: CASSPSTGSYEQYF. The CDR3 DNA is TGTGCCAGCAGTCCCTCGACAGGGTCCTACGAGCAGTACTTC.

The chain joins TRBV5-6 to TRBJ2-7, with TRBD2 identical over 13 bases. Germline CDR1 reads SGHDT; CDR2 reads YYEEEE. V shed 2 bases and J 9 bases; nucleotides not matched to a gene: 8. The CDR3 covers 15 residues. CDR3 region: CASSLLAGGYGGQYF. CDR3 bases: TGTGCCAGCAGCTTACTAGCGGGAGGGTACGGGGGGCAGTACTTC. Supplemented by reference TRBV5-6 and TRBJ2-7, the full variable domain reads DAGVTQSPTHLIKTRGQQVTLRCSPKSGHDTVSWYQQALGQGPQFIFQYYEEEERQRGNFPDRFSGHQFPNYSSELNVNALLLGDSALYLCASSLLAGGYGGQYFGPGTRLTVT.

The chain recombines TRBV28 with TRBJ1-2, with unresolved D. Between the trimmed V and J ends, which lost 4 bases and 8 bases, there was a span of 11 bases. CDR3 size: 12 residues. CDR1 and CDR2 from the germline V gene are MDHEN and SYDVKM. The CDR3 here is CASSSRMRGYTF. CDR3 bases: TGTGCCAGCAGTTCCCGGATGAGGGGCTACACCTTC.

This clone was counted once. The chain links TRBV5-1 to TRBJ2-1, with no clear D. V dropped 0 bases and J dropped 7 bases, with 11 bases sitting between them. Germline CDR1 is SGHRS and CDR2 is YFSETQ. The CDR3 contains 14 residues. Here the CDR3 reads CASSLAPTANEQFF. The CDR3 nucleotides read TGCGCCAGCAGCTTGGCTCCAACTGCGAATGAGCAGTTCTTC.

In its sample, this clone was seen once. The rearrangement uses TRBV7-9 and TRBJ1-1; TRBD1 aligns across 8 bases. J was trimmed by 3 bases and V by 4 bases; bases with no gene match: 10. The CDR3 is made up of 16 amino acids. Germline CDR1 reads SEHNR; CDR2 reads FQNEAQ (reference sequence). CDR3 region: CASSYPFGGQDTEAFF. The DNA of the CDR3 is TGTGCCAGCAGCTATCCCTTTGGGGGACAGGACACTGAAGCTTTCTTT.

The chain has TRBV19 and TRBJ1-5; 12 bases map to TRBD1. The length of the CDR3 is 15 residues. Unmatched junction bases numbered 7, after V lost 7 bases and J lost 6 bases. Germline V CDR1 and CDR2: LNHDA, SQIVND (reference sequence). The CDR3 DNA sequence: TGTGCCAGTAATTCCGGGACAGGGGGCTCTCAGCCCCAGCATTTT. As protein: CASNSGTGGSQPQHF.

CDR3 in amino acids: CASSPLATNEKLFF. As DNA, the CDR3 is TGTGCCAGCAGTCCCCTCGCAACTAATGAAAAACTGTTTTTT. The rearrangement links TRBV25-1 to TRBJ1-4, with D hard to call. The CDR3 spans 14 residues. Trimming cost V 5 bases and J 0 bases, with 7 bases left between them. CDR1 is MGHDK, CDR2 SYGVNS, per germline.

The chain joins TRBV28 to TRBJ2-7; 7 bases are shared with TRBD1. The CDR3 runs 16 residues. Losses at the gene ends were 3 bases for V and 1 base for J; bases not matched to a gene: 9. Germline V gene sequence: CDR1 MDHEN, CDR2 SYDVKM. CDR3 sequence (DNA): TGTGCCAGCAGTTTCCCCGGGACAGCGTGGTCCTACGAGCAGTACTTC. Amino acids: CASSFPGTAWSYEQYF. Combining the CDR3 with reference TRBV28 and TRBJ2-7 gives the whole variable domain DVKVTQSSRYLVKRTGEKVFLECVQDMDHENMFWYRQDPGLGLRLIYFSYDVKMKEKGDIPEGYSVSREKKERFSLILESASTNQTSMYLCASSFPGTAWSYEQYFGPGTRLTVT.

The chain uses TRBV6-1 and TRBJ1-1, with 9 bases aligning to TRBD1. Trimming removed 5 bases from V and 6 bases from J; junction bases left unmatched: 4. This CDR3 region has 13 residues. CDR1 and CDR2 from the germline V gene are MNHNS and SASEGT. The DNA of the CDR3 is TGTGCCAGCAGTCCCGGACAGGGGTCTGAAGCTTTCTTT. It is translated as CASSPGQGSEAFF.

This chain uses TRBV19 with TRBJ2-1; 8 bases fit TRBD1. The CDR3 has 14 amino acids. J lost 7 bases, V lost 0 bases, and 2 bases had no gene match. Looked up from germline, CDR1 is LNHDA and CDR2 is SQIVND (reference sequence). The CDR3 reads CASSIEDRVNEQFF. The CDR3 nucleotides are TGTGCCAGTAGTATAGAGGACAGGGTAAATGAGCAGTTCTTC. Full variable domain (missing parts from reference TRBV19 and TRBJ2-1): DGGITQSPKYLFRKEGQNVTLSCEQNLNHDAMYWYRQDPGQGLRLIYYSQIVNDFQKGDIAEGYSVSREKKESFPLTVTSAQKNPTAFYLCASSIEDRVNEQFFGPGTRLTVL.